What follows are 32 T cell receptor beta chains derived from one specimen sequenced in a study of TIL therapy for anti-PD-1-resistant metastatic lung cancer. The immunoSEQ assay was v3. Libraries were prepared by immunoSEQ multiplex PCR; TCRdb keeps only in-frame clonotypes and omits some of them. Among about 50,000 clones, less than 85% were seen once, and the ten largest hold 5.5% to 6%. The time point: pre-treatment sample, taken before nivolumab and TIL therapy. Pleural nodules or supraclavicular lymph nodes made up most of the excised metastases sampled. This specimen consisted of tumor tissue, obtained at baseline. These receptors all come from a person aged 25-79 years with non-small cell lung cancer.

J is TRBJ2-6 and V is TRBV2, with D possibly matching TRBD1 (6 bases). This CDR3 is 13 amino acids long. Germline loops: CDR1 SNHLY, CDR2 FYNNEI. Trimming shortened V by 7 bases and J by 2 bases, and 6 bases separated the two germline ends. The CDR3 reads CASNRAGANVLTF. In DNA form, the CDR3 reads TGTGCCAGCAACAGGGCTGGGGCCAACGTCCTGACTTTC.

The J gene is TRBJ1-1, the V gene TRBV5-6; D unclear. Germline CDR1 and CDR2: SGHDT and YYEEEE. CDR3 length: 14 amino acids. The V end lost 4 bases, the J end lost 4 bases, and 14 bases lay between the germline ends. DNA for the CDR3: TGTGCCAGCAGCCTAGGGTCGGCAGGCACTGAAGCTTTCTTT. It codes for CASSLGSAGTEAFF.

This clone has more than one count but fewer than ten. The genes are TRBV5-4 and TRBJ2-1; TRBD1 or TRBD2 may be the D gene (6 bases each). The CDR3 contains 14 residues. Trimming shortened V by 4 bases and J by 6 bases, and 14 bases separated the two germline ends. Germline CDR1 reads SGHNT; CDR2 reads YYREEE (reference sequence). The CDR3 here is CASSPGANTNEQFF. The CDR3 region has the DNA TGTGCCAGCAGCCCGGGGGCCAACACCAATGAGCAGTTCTTC.

The chain is built from TRBV10-3 and TRBJ1-2; tentative D call: TRBD1 (5 bases). CDR3 length: 12 amino acids. Germline V gene lookup returns CDR1 ENHRY and CDR2 SYGVKD. V was pared by 7 bases and J by 6 bases, with 12 bases between. This chain's CDR3 is CAITQWGDGYTF. Written as DNA, the CDR3 is TGTGCCATCACCCAGTGGGGGGATGGCTACACCTTC.

The chain joins TRBV5-1 to TRBJ2-7; TRBD1 or TRBD2 may be the D gene (5 bases each). The CDR3 sequence is 12 residues long. The germline V and J ends were trimmed by 4 bases and 11 bases, with 16 bases remaining between them. Germline V gene lookup returns CDR1 SGHRS and CDR2 YFSETQ. CDR3 protein: CASSPGTGFEYF. The CDR3 region has the DNA TGCGCCAGCAGCCCGGGGACGGGGTTCGAGTACTTC.

This clone was found a few times. The chain couples TRBV7-9 to TRBJ1-1; no firm D call. The CDR3 length is 13 residues. From germline, CDR1 is SEHNR and CDR2 FQNEAQ (reference sequence). The V and J ends lost 2 bases and 1 base respectively, with 5 bases between them. In nucleotides, the CDR3 is TGTGCCAGCAGCTTACTAGGGAACACTGAAGCTTTCTTT. It specifies CASSLLGNTEAFF. Full variable domain (rest looked up from reference TRBV7-9 and TRBJ1-1): DTGVSQNPRHKITKRGQNVTFRCDPISEHNRLYWYRQTLGQGPEFLTYFQNEAQLEKSRLLSDRFSAERPKGSFSTLEIQRTEQGDSAMYLCASSLLGNTEAFFGQGTRLTVV.

This chain joins TRBV19 and TRBJ1-2; D uncertain. The V gene's germline CDR1 is LNHDA and CDR2 SQIVND (reference sequence). There are 13 residues in the CDR3. The V end was cut by 2 bases, the J end by 4 bases, with 8 bases between. The CDR3 is CASSISGSYGYTF. DNA for the CDR3: TGTGCCAGTAGTATATCGGGCAGCTATGGCTACACCTTC.

This clone was counted between two and nine times. V usage is TRBV15 and J usage is TRBJ1-3; D unclear. V was cut by 1 base and J by 0 bases, with 10 bases left in between. The CDR3 length is 16 residues. Looked up from germline, CDR1 is LNHNV and CDR2 is YYDKDF (reference sequence). CDR3 in DNA: TGTGCCACCAGCAGAGCGATCGGGAGCTCTGGAAACACCATATATTTT. It translates to CATSRAIGSSGNTIYF. Full variable domain (rest looked up from reference TRBV15 and TRBJ1-3): DAMVIQNPRYQVTQFGKPVTLSCSQTLNHNVMYWYQQKSSQAPKLLFHYYDKDFNNEADTPDNFQSRRPNTSFCFLDIRSPGLGDTAMYLCATSRAIGSSGNTIYFGEGSWLTVV.

The chain has TRBV5-1 and TRBJ2-2; D is ambiguous. Germline V gene data show CDR1 as SGHRS and CDR2 as YFSETQ. This CDR3 region has 16 residues. V was clipped by 0 bases and J by 5 bases, with 14 bases between them. The CDR3 DNA reads TGCGCCAGCAGCTTGGGGGAACTTACAGCGACCGGGGAGCTGTTTTTT. Residues: CASSLGELTATGELFF.

This clone was seen a handful of times. The chain joins TRBV6-6 to TRBJ1-5; possibly TRBD1 for D (5 bases). Per the germline V gene, CDR1 is MNHNY and CDR2 is SVGAGI (reference sequence). V was pared by 6 bases and J by 5 bases, with 14 bases between. The CDR3 extends over 14 amino acids. The CDR3 DNA reads as TGTGCCAGCAGGCTTGACAGTGTCCATCAGCCCCAGCATTTT. Its protein product is CASRLDSVHQPQHF.

This clone showed up just once. V gene TRBV9 combines with J gene TRBJ2-7; D gene ambiguous. CDR1 and CDR2 (germline): SGDLS, YYNGEE. This CDR3 has 13 amino acids. V dropped 0 bases and J dropped 3 bases, with 7 bases sitting between them. The CDR3 coding sequence is TGTGCCAGCAGCGTAGCAGGAAACTACGAGCAGTACTTC. It translates to CASSVAGNYEQYF.

The V gene is TRBV28, the J gene TRBJ2-7, with TRBD2 identical over 12 bases. Germline assignment: CDR1 MDHEN and CDR2 SYDVKM. V lost 6 bases and J lost 3; bases outside the gene matches: 3. There are 14 residues in the CDR3. DNA for the CDR3: TGTGCCAGCAGCACGGGACTAGCGGGCTACGAGCAGTACTTC. It specifies CASSTGLAGYEQYF. Drawing the rest from reference TRBV28 and TRBJ2-7, the complete variable domain is DVKVTQSSRYLVKRTGEKVFLECVQDMDHENMFWYRQDPGLGLRLIYFSYDVKMKEKGDIPEGYSVSREKKERFSLILESASTNQTSMYLCASSTGLAGYEQYFGPGTRLTVT.

This clone was observed once. The chain recombines TRBV19 with TRBJ1-4; D remains ambiguous. V was trimmed by 5 bases and J by 6 bases, leaving 13 bases between them. This CDR3 has 14 amino acids. Germline V gene data show CDR1 as LNHDA and CDR2 as SQIVND (reference sequence). The CDR3 is CASSGWGKDEKLFF. The DNA for the CDR3 is TGTGCCAGTAGTGGTTGGGGTAAGGATGAAAAACTGTTTTTT.

CDR3: CASSDTSGRAYEQYF. CDR3 coding DNA: TGTGCCAGCAGTGACACTAGCGGAAGGGCCTACGAGCAGTACTTC. The rearrangement uses TRBV6-1 and TRBJ2-7; 8 nucleotides align to TRBD2. CDR3 length equals 15 residues. In germline, CDR1 is MNHNS, CDR2 SASEGT. The trim removed 3 bases at V and 2 bases at J, leaving 6 bases unmatched.

The gene calls are TRBV10-3 and TRBJ2-1; D not certain. Germline CDR1 reads ENHRY; CDR2 reads SYGVKD. The CDR3 runs to 12 residues. V lost 9 bases, J lost 5 bases, and 11 bases lay in between. CDR3 sequence (DNA): TGTGCCATTTCTGGGCGGAACAATGAGCAGTTCTTC. This gives the protein CAISGRNNEQFF.

The rearrangement links TRBV5-1 to TRBJ2-5; D remains ambiguous. V lost 0 bases to trimming and J lost 2 bases, with 8 bases between them. CDR3 length: 14 amino acids. CDR1 and CDR2 from the germline V gene are SGHRS and YFSETQ. The CDR3 here is CASSLVTRQETQYF. In nucleotides, the CDR3 is TGCGCCAGCAGCTTGGTAACAAGACAAGAGACCCAGTACTTC.

The rearrangement joins TRBV19 to TRBJ1-2; possible D gene TRBD1, 6 bases. Germline CDR1 is LNHDA and CDR2 is SQIVND (reference sequence). Trimming took off 3 bases at V and 4 bases at J, with 9 bases between the two ends. This CDR3 is 13 amino acids long. The CDR3 bases are TGTGCCAGTAGTATTGGGACATTCTATGGCTACACCTTC. Translated, it gives CASSIGTFYGYTF.

J is TRBJ1-2 and V is TRBV19, with D unclear. CDR3 size: 15 residues. The germline V and J ends were trimmed by 7 bases and 4 bases, with 19 bases remaining between them. Germline V gene lookup returns CDR1 LNHDA and CDR2 SQIVND (reference sequence). CDR3 in amino acids: CASTQPGGPFYGYTF. Written as DNA, the CDR3 is TGTGCCAGTACTCAACCGGGAGGCCCTTTCTATGGCTACACCTTC.

The rearrangement joins TRBV11-2 to TRBJ2-3; 8 nucleotides agree with TRBD2. V was clipped by 8 bases and J by 2 bases; unmatched bases: 6. From germline, CDR1 is SGHAT and CDR2 FQNNGV. The CDR3 runs 14 residues. The CDR3 sequence is CASVAGGPTDTQYF. The CDR3 DNA is TGTGCCAGCGTCGCGGGGGGACCCACAGATACGCAGTATTTT.

The chain has TRBV19 and TRBJ1-2, with D perhaps TRBD1 (5 bases). This CDR3 contains 15 residues. V lost 2 bases, J lost 0 bases, and 10 bases lay in between. Looked up from germline, CDR1 is LNHDA and CDR2 is SQIVND (reference sequence). The DNA of the CDR3 is TGTGCCAGTAGTATAATGGGGGGAGCTAACTATGGCTACACCTTC. Translated: CASSIMGGANYGYTF.

The gene calls are TRBV2 and TRBJ2-3; D might be TRBD1 (5 bases). Deletions cut 3 bases from V and 1 base from J, with 11 bases between. The germline CDR1 and CDR2 sequences are SNHLY and FYNNEI. This CDR3 contains 15 residues. The CDR3 region has the DNA TGTGCCAGCAGTGATAGGGGAATTGGCACAGATACGCAGTATTTT. Amino acid sequence: CASSDRGIGTDTQYF.

The rearrangement links TRBV5-1 to TRBJ2-1, with 8 positions matching TRBD1. Per the germline V gene, CDR1 is SGHRS and CDR2 is YFSETQ. This CDR3 is 13 amino acids long. Germline trimming cut 4 bases from V and 8 bases from J; bases unmatched to any gene: 5. The chain's CDR3 is CASSPGQAHEQFF. The CDR3 DNA is TGCGCCAGCAGCCCGGGACAGGCCCATGAGCAGTTCTTC.

The J gene is TRBJ2-2, the V gene TRBV7-9; perhaps TRBD1 as D (6 bases). With 9 bases removed from V and 9 bases from J, the gap between germline ends came to 17 bases. CDR1 and CDR2 (germline): SEHNR, FQNEAQ (reference sequence). This CDR3 comprises 13 residues. CDR3 in amino acids: CAREDRGSRELFF. CDR3 nucleotides: TGTGCCAGGGAGGACAGAGGAAGCAGGGAGCTGTTTTTT.

The chain employs TRBV6-1 and TRBJ1-5; TRBD1 agrees at 9 bases. The germline V gene has CDR1 MNHNS and CDR2 SASEGT. This CDR3 contains 13 residues. Unmatched junction bases numbered 2, after V lost 6 bases and J lost 5 bases. The CDR3 sequence: CASRGQGHQPQHF. In DNA, the CDR3 is TGTGCCAGCAGGGGACAGGGACATCAGCCCCAGCATTTT.

This clone was seen a handful of times. V gene TRBV5-1 combines with J gene TRBJ1-1; D unresolved. This CDR3 spans 14 amino acids. V lost 3 bases and J lost 0, with 9 bases in between. Germline values: CDR1 SGHRS, CDR2 YFSETQ. CDR3 sequence (DNA): TGCGCCAGCAGCTGGGAATGGCTGAACACTGAAGCTTTCTTT. It codes for CASSWEWLNTEAFF.

The gene calls are TRBV4-3 and TRBJ1-2; D is unclear. The CDR3 has 13 residues. Trimming shortened V by 3 bases and J by 5 bases, and 10 bases separated the two germline ends. CDR1 is LGHNA, CDR2 YSLEER, per germline. The CDR3 protein is CASSQDPLYGYTF. The CDR3 region has the DNA TGCGCCAGCAGCCAGGACCCACTTTATGGCTACACCTTC.

This clone turned up a few times. J is TRBJ2-5 and V is TRBV5-1; TRBD1 matches at 9 bases. The V and J ends lost 2 bases and 4 bases, in that order; junction bases with no gene match: 3. The CDR3 loop spans 14 amino acids. Germline values: CDR1 SGHRS, CDR2 YFSETQ. In nucleotides, the CDR3 is TGCGCCAGCAGCTTCACAGGGGGCAGAGAGACCCAGTACTTC. It encodes CASSFTGGRETQYF.

With respect to this clone: A junction end diverges from the germline sequence, so it may reflect a read error. The rearrangement links TRBV7-7 to TRBJ2-3; 8 nucleotides match TRBD2. The CDR3 is made up of 15 amino acids. Germline V lookup: CDR1 SSHAT, CDR2 FNYEAQ (reference sequence). The CDR3 DNA sequence: TGTGCTAGCAGCCCTGCGGGGGGCGGCACAGATACGCAGTATTTT. It codes for CASSPAGGGTDTQYF.

The chain is built from TRBV7-8 and TRBJ2-5; D unclear. V lost 3 bases to trimming and J lost 5 bases, with 13 bases between them. The CDR3 extends over 14 amino acids. Germline lookup yields CDR1 SGHVS and CDR2 FQNEAQ. The CDR3 reads CASSFDPMGETQYF. The CDR3 coding sequence is TGTGCCAGCAGCTTCGACCCGATGGGCGAGACCCAGTACTTC.

This chain uses TRBV28 with TRBJ1-5, with 7 bases aligning to TRBD1. The length of the CDR3 is 14 residues. V lost 5 bases to trimming and J lost 2 bases; unmatched junction nucleotides: 3. In germline, CDR1 is MDHEN, CDR2 SYDVKM. The CDR3 DNA reads TGTGCCAGCAGTAGGGGGCAGGGCAATCAGCCCCAGCATTTT. This translates into CASSRGQGNQPQHF.

This clone has only one observation. The chain employs TRBV30 and TRBJ2-3, with D perhaps TRBD1 or TRBD2 (5 bases each). In germline, CDR1 is GTSNPN, CDR2 SVGIG (reference sequence). With 0 bases removed from V and 4 bases from J, the gap between germline ends came to 11 bases. The CDR3 extends over 14 amino acids. The CDR3 spells CAWSVGQGPDTQYF. CDR3 coding DNA: TGTGCCTGGAGTGTCGGGCAGGGACCAGATACGCAGTATTTT.

The CDR3 region has the DNA TGTGCCTGGAGTCGGGTCGGGGAGCTGTTTTTT. Translating it yields CAWSRVGELFF. The chain joins TRBV30 to TRBJ2-2; D is unclear. Germline V lookup: CDR1 GTSNPN, CDR2 SVGIG (reference sequence). The CDR3 consists of 11 residues. The ends were cut back, 2 bases at V and 7 bases at J, with 5 bases in the middle. Complete variable domain (other parts from reference TRBV30 and TRBJ2-2): SQTIHQWPATLVQPVGSPLSLECTVEGTSNPNLYWYRQAAGRGLQLLFYSVGIGQISSEVPQNLSASRPQDRQFILSSKKLLLSDSGFYLCAWSRVGELFFGEGSRLTVL.